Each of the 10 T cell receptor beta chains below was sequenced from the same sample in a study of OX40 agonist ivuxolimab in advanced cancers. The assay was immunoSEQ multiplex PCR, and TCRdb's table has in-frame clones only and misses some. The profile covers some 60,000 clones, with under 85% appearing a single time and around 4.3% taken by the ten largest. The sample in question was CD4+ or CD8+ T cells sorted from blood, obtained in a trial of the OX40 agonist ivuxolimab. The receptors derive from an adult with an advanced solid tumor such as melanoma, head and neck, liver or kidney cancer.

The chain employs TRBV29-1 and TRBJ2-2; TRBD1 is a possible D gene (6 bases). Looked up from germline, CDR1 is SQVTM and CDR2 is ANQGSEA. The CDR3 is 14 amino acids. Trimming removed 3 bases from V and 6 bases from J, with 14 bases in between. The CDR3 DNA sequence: TGCAGCGTTGAGGGGCAGGGGCGAGCCGGGGAGCTGTTTTTT. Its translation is CSVEGQGRAGELFF.

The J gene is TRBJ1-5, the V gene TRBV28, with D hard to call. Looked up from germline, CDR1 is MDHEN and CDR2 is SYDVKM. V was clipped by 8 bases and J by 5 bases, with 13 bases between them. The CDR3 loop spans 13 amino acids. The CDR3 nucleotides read TGTGCCAGCGGGCCCGGTGTGGATCAGCCCCAGCATTTT. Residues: CASGPGVDQPQHF. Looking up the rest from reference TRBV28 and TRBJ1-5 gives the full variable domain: DVKVTQSSRYLVKRTGEKVFLECVQDMDHENMFWYRQDPGLGLRLIYFSYDVKMKEKGDIPEGYSVSREKKERFSLILESASTNQTSMYLCASGPGVDQPQHFGDGTRLSIL.

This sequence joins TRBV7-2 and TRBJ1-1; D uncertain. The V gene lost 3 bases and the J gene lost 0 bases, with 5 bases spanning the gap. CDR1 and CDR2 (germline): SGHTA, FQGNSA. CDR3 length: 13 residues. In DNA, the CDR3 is TGTGCCAGCAGCTTCTCCTTGAACACTGAAGCTTTCTTT. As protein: CASSFSLNTEAFF.

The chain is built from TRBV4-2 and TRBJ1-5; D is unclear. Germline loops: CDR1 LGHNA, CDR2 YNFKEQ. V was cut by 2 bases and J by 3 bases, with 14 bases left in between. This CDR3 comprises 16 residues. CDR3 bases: TGTGCCAGCAGCCAAAGAGCAGGAGACTACAATCAGCCCCAGCATTTT. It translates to CASSQRAGDYNQPQHF.

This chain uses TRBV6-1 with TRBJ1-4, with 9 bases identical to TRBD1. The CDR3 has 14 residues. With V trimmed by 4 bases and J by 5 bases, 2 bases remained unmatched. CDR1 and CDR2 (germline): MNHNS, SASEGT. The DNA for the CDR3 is TGTGCCAGCAGTGTCGGGACAGGGAATGAAAAACTGTTTTTT. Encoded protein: CASSVGTGNEKLFF.

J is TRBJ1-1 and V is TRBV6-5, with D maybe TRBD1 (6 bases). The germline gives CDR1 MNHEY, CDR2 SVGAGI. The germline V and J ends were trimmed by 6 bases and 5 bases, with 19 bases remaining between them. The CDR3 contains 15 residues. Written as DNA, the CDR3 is TGTGCCAGCAGCTCCCGGGAGGGGGGGCGGACTGAAGCTTTCTTT. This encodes CASSSREGGRTEAFF.

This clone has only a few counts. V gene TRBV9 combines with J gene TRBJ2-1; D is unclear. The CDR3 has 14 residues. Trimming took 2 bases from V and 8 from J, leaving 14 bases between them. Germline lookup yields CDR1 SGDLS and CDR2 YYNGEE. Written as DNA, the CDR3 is TGTGCCAGCAGCGTCGATCTAGGGTGGGATGAGCAGTTCTTC. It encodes CASSVDLGWDEQFF.

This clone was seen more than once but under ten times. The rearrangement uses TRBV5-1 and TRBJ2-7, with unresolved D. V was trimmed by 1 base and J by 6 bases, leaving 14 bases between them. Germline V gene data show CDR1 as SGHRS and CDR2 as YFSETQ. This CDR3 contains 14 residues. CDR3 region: CASSLRLEGREQYF. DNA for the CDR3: TGCGCCAGCAGCTTGAGGCTTGAAGGTCGCGAGCAGTACTTC.

The chain's CDR3 is CAANSGTGVNEQYF. The CDR3 coding sequence is TGTGCCGCCAACTCCGGGACAGGGGTTAACGAGCAGTACTTC. The chain carries TRBV10-3 and TRBJ2-7; 10 nucleotides align to TRBD1. V lost 11 bases and J lost 5; bases outside the gene matches: 12. This CDR3 comprises 14 residues. From germline, CDR1 is ENHRY and CDR2 SYGVKD.

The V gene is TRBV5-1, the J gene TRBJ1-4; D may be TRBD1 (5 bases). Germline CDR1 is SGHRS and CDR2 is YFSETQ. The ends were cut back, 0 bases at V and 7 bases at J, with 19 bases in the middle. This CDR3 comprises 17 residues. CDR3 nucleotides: TGCGCCAGCAGCTTGGGGGGACTGGGCCCGACAAGTGAAAAACTGTTTTTT. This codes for CASSLGGLGPTSEKLFF.